This T cell receptor (beta chain) comes out of a study of Graves' ophthalmopathy and Graves' hyperthyroidism. V trimming: 5 bases; J trimming: 4 bases; junction bases outside the gene matches: 11. CDR1 is ENHRY and CDR2 is SYGVKD in the germline V gene. The CDR3 is 16 amino acids. CDR3 regions of TCR beta were amplified from RNA transcripts. After a first-round RT-PCR with HTBI primers, a second-round multiplex PCR was run. TCRdb used MiXCR to reprocess the multiplex PCR reads, holding one entry per CDR3 protein. The top ten hold 44% of the sample, which has almost 750,000 distinct CDR3 sequences, roughly 40% seen once. This clonotype was seen at least ten times.

This TCR came from an adult man with Graves' ophthalmopathy. This sequence joins TRBV10-3 and TRBJ2-5, with 9 bases identical to TRBD2. The specimen sequenced was peripheral blood. The CDR3 loop reads CAISPTPGLAGETQYF. In DNA, the CDR3 is TGTGCCATCAGTCCAACCCCGGGACTAGCAGGAGAGACCCAGTACTTC.